This T cell receptor (beta chain) is drawn from a study of cytomegalovirus exposure and HLA in healthy donors. As regards this clone: Its specificity is not known.

Healthy bone marrow donors formed the donor group. 13 Jbeta primers and 60 Vbeta primers were used for the PCR. Repertoires were generated with immunoSEQ multiplex PCR, while TCRdb's copy carries only in-frame clones and drops some. The data contain some 150,000 clones, around 88% of them singletons. The CDR3 is 19 residues long. Germline values: CDR1 ENHRY, CDR2 SYGVKD. The junction had 10 bases not matched to a gene; V was cut back by 0 bases and J by 2 bases. Study-wide results and caveats: The study recorded over 150 TCR beta chains that were cytomegalovirus-associated.

The V and J genes are TRBV10-3 and TRBJ2-5, with 12 bases that match TRBD2. This TCR was sampled from a woman aged 25 to 45 in good health and CMV-seronegative. Sequenced sample: PBMCs. The CDR3 spells CAISESVASGRVRQETQYF. The DNA for the CDR3 is TGTGCCATCAGTGAGTCGGTGGCTAGCGGGAGGGTAAGACAAGAGACCCAGTACTTC.